These T cell receptor beta chains were read from a single sample in a study of vaccination and CD4 T cells after COVID-19. No antigens are known for them. Via MiXCR, TCRdb re-called the PCR reads, giving one row per CDR3 protein. The sample lists 20,000 to 25,000 distinct CDR3 sequences; 30% were seen once. Sequencing was performed on CD4+ T cells from blood, cultured in vitro, taken about 7 months after SARS-CoV-2 vaccination. The origin of the receptors is a human donor who had recovered from COVID-19. Both conserved end residues are part of each CDR3. The D gene is left open where the match is weak. Where a row states a size, it is once, few, many or the class of an expanded clone; other rows omit it.

V	J	D	size	CDR3	DNA
TRBV20-1	TRBJ2-3	-	few	CSAHGRVAPDTQYF	TGCAGTGCCCACGGCCGGGTAGCGCCAGATACGCAGTATTTT
TRBV7-9	TRBJ2-3	-	-	CASSPAGTDTQYF	TGTGCCAGCAGTCCGGCTGGCACAGATACGCAGTATTTT
TRBV28	TRBJ1-3	-	-	CASSRAFSGNTIYF	TGTGCCAGCAGTAGGGCCTTCTCTGGAAACACCATATATTTT
TRBV19	TRBJ2-5	-	-	CASSPTARSETQYF	TGTGCCAGTAGTCCGACTGCCCGTTCGGAGACCCAGTACTTC
TRBV6-1	TRBJ2-1	-	-	CASWRAQPNEQFF	TGTGCCAGCTGGAGGGCCCAGCCCAATGAGCAGTTCTTC
TRBV15	TRBJ2-5	TRBD1	-	CATSRDGRGRRETQYF	TGTGCCACCAGCAGAGATGGCAGGGGGCGACGCGAGACCCAGTACTTC
TRBV6-1	TRBJ1-2	-	few	CASVDNRNYGYTF	TGTGCCAGTGTTGACAATCGAAACTATGGCTACACCTTC
TRBV28	TRBJ2-5	TRBD2	-	CASSTLASGRQETQYF	TGTGCCAGCAGCACCCTTGCTAGCGGAAGACAAGAGACCCAGTACTTC
TRBV11-3	TRBJ2-1	-	few	CASSPGTINEQFF	TGTGCCAGCAGCCCCGGGACAATCAATGAGCAGTTCTTC
TRBV5-4	TRBJ2-3	-	once	CASSFANTDTQYF	TGTGCCAGCAGCTTTGCGAACACAGATACGCAGTATTTT
TRBV5-4	TRBJ2-6	-	-	CASSGGPAGANVLTF	TGTGCCAGCAGCGGGGGCCCGGCTGGGGCCAACGTCCTGACTTTC
TRBV20-1	TRBJ2-3	-	few	CSRRDSLTQYF	TGCAGCCGCCGGGACTCCCTTACGCAGTATTTT
TRBV5-4	TRBJ2-3	-	few	CASSLTSSTDTQYF	TGTGCCAGCAGCTTGACTAGCAGCACAGATACGCAGTATTTT
TRBV7-9	TRBJ2-5	-	-	CASSLYEGTETQYF	TGTGCCAGCAGCTTATATGAGGGAACGGAGACCCAGTACTTC
TRBV4-2	TRBJ2-5	-	few	CASSQVRAETQYF	TGTGCCAGCAGCCAAGTAAGGGCAGAGACCCAGTACTTC
TRBV27	TRBJ1-5	-	many	CASSPPNQPQHF	TGTGCCAGCAGTCCCCCCAATCAGCCCCAGCATTTT
TRBV6-2/TRBV6-3	TRBJ2-1	TRBD2	-	CASSYSGLAGVYNEQFF	TGTGCCAGCAGTTACTCGGGACTAGCGGGAGTATACAATGAGCAGTTCTTC
TRBV20-1	TRBJ2-7	-	-	CSARDARDAYEQYF	TGCAGTGCTAGAGATGCTCGGGACGCCTACGAGCAGTACTTC
TRBV6-1	TRBJ2-7	-	few	CASSTTYSYEQYF	TGTGCCAGCAGTACGACATACTCCTACGAGCAGTACTTC
TRBV6-1	TRBJ1-1	-	few	CASSNDFTEAFF	TGTGCCAGCAGTAACGACTTCACTGAAGCTTTCTTT
TRBV6-1	TRBJ1-1	-	few	CASSAGGGRGFEAFF	TGTGCCAGCTCGGCCGGGGGAGGGAGAGGATTTGAAGCTTTCTTT
TRBV19	TRBJ1-5	-	-	CASSPQGTQPQHF	TGTGCCAGTAGTCCCCAGGGCACTCAGCCCCAGCATTTT
TRBV5-1	TRBJ2-1	TRBD2	once	CASSLLLSGRSTAYNEQFF	TGCGCCAGCAGCTTGCTCTTGAGCGGGAGGTCCACCGCCTACAATGAGCAGTTCTTC
TRBV20-1	TRBJ2-7	TRBD2	-	CSARDERTSVDEQYF	TGCAGTGCTAGAGATGAAAGGACTAGCGTCGACGAGCAGTACTTC
TRBV27	TRBJ2-6	-	-	CASSNQGAGANVLTF	TGTGCCAGCAGTAACCAGGGTGCTGGGGCCAACGTCCTGACTTTC
TRBV20-1	TRBJ2-1	-	few	CSARSLANSYNEQFF	TGCAGTGCGCGCTCCCTAGCGAACTCCTACAATGAGCAGTTCTTC
TRBV24-1	TRBJ2-1	-	few	CATSSISYNEQFF	TGTGCCACCAGTTCAATCTCCTACAATGAGCAGTTCTTC
TRBV20-1	TRBJ2-7	-	few	CSARDPKRPGEQYF	TGCAGTGCTAGAGACCCCAAACGCCCAGGGGAGCAGTACTTC
TRBV7-7	TRBJ2-5	-	few	CASSSERQETQYF	TGTGCTAGCAGCTCAGAGCGGCAAGAGACCCAGTACTTC
TRBV6-5	TRBJ1-2	TRBD1	few	CASSYDDRGNGYTF	TGTGCCAGCAGTTACGATGACAGGGGGAATGGCTACACCTTC
TRBV27	TRBJ2-1	-	-	CASSLWASSYNEQFF	TGTGCCAGCAGTTTGTGGGCCAGCTCCTACAATGAGCAGTTCTTC
TRBV20-1	TRBJ2-1	TRBD1	few	CSRASTGTGRIEQFF	TGCAGCAGGGCGTCGACCGGGACAGGGAGGATTGAGCAGTTCTTC
TRBV19	TRBJ1-2	-	few	CASSPDRMNYGYTF	TGTGCCAGTAGTCCCGACCGGATGAACTATGGCTACACCTTC
TRBV27	TRBJ2-7	-	few	CASGGSGVGEQYF	TGTGCCAGCGGGGGCTCAGGGGTTGGCGAGCAGTACTTC
TRBV6-1	TRBJ2-6	-	-	CASSPQGHLSGANVLTF	TGTGCCAGCAGTCCTCAGGGACATCTCTCTGGGGCCAACGTCCTGACTTTC
TRBV5-4	TRBJ2-3	-	-	CASSLARGATDTQYF	TGTGCCAGCAGCTTGGCTCGGGGTGCAACAGATACGCAGTATTTT
TRBV6-5	TRBJ1-2	-	few	CASSYKTSYGYTF	TGTGCCAGCAGTTACAAGACATCCTATGGCTACACCTTC
TRBV19	TRBJ2-7	-	-	CASTATVDSYEQYF	TGTGCCAGTACAGCTACGGTAGACTCCTACGAGCAGTACTTC
TRBV6-2/TRBV6-3	TRBJ2-5	-	-	CASSWRGKTQYF	TGTGCCAGCAGTTGGAGGGGGAAGACCCAGTACTTC
TRBV2	TRBJ2-2	-	-	CASSEQASGELFF	TGTGCCAGCAGTGAGCAGGCTAGCGGGGAGCTGTTTTTT
TRBV7-9	TRBJ1-5	-	few	CASSPRGQPQHF	TGTGCCAGCAGCCCACGTGGTCAGCCCCAGCATTTT
TRBV10-1	TRBJ2-2	-	few	CASSESGAGELFF	TGCGCCAGCAGTGAGTCGGGCGCCGGGGAGCTGTTTTTT
TRBV27	TRBJ2-6	-	few	CASSLFEGGGANVLTF	TGTGCCAGCAGTTTATTTGAGGGCGGTGGGGCCAACGTCCTGACTTTC
TRBV27	TRBJ2-3	TRBD1	few	CASSPGQLVDTQYF	TGTGCCAGCAGTCCGGGACAGCTGGTGGATACGCAGTATTTT
TRBV20-1	TRBJ1-6	TRBD1	medium-sized	CSARSTGVDNSPLHF	TGCAGTGCTAGATCGACAGGGGTTGATAATTCACCCCTCCACTTT
TRBV27	TRBJ2-5	-	few	CASRMSWADQETQYF	TGTGCCAGCAGAATGTCCTGGGCCGACCAAGAGACCCAGTACTTC
TRBV28	TRBJ2-5	-	few	CASSLLAETQYF	TGTGCCAGCAGTTTATTAGCCGAGACCCAGTACTTC
TRBV20-1	TRBJ2-1	TRBD2	-	CSAPFSLAGMYGNEQFF	TGCAGTGCTCCCTTCTCCCTAGCGGGAATGTATGGCAATGAGCAGTTCTTC
TRBV7-6	TRBJ2-5	TRBD2	few	CASSPGLARETQYF	TGTGCTAGCAGCCCCGGACTAGCGAGAGAGACCCAGTACTTC
TRBV20-1	TRBJ2-6	-	-	CSARRGHSGANVLTF	TGCAGTGCTAGAAGGGGACACTCTGGGGCCAACGTCCTGACTTTC
TRBV20-1	TRBJ2-5	-	few	CSAEIQETQYF	TGCAGTGCCGAGATACAAGAGACCCAGTACTTC
TRBV5-8	TRBJ2-1	-	few	CASSFGAGGSYEQFF	TGTGCCAGCAGCTTTGGGGCAGGCGGATCATATGAGCAGTTCTTC
TRBV14	TRBJ2-5	TRBD1	few	CASSQRTGGPQETQYF	TGTGCCAGCAGCCAGAGGACAGGGGGCCCTCAAGAGACCCAGTACTTC